This TCR beta chain was recovered during a study of blood T cell repertoires in COVID-19. On the study more broadly: Samples taken during acute and convalescent COVID-19 were collected in the United States, Italy and Spain. PBMCs, B-cell-depleted T cells, or T cells provided the cDNA or gDNA that made up the material.

Per the original data handling: Reference gene primer amplification in the assay estimated nucleated cell counts. Only in-frame clones appear in the TCRdb table, and some are missing; sequencing was by immunoSEQ multiplex PCR. V and J calls and clone size are as listed in that table; D and trimming were resolved from the DNA. Of around 93,000 clones in the sample, roughly 87% are singletons; the top ten hold 6.7%. The CDR3 has 17 residues. Germline CDR1 SGHAT, CDR2 FQNNGV. With V trimmed by 3 bases and J by 0 bases, 9 bases remained unmatched. Patients in Seattle were enrolled during active infection, then followed longitudinally.

This chain connects TRBV11-2 to TRBJ2-7, with 9 bases identical to TRBD1. Sequencing input: peripheral blood. This sequence was found in a man between 18 and 29 years old with COVID-19, enrolled during active disease. The CDR3 spells CASSFTGTGLSSYEQYF. CDR3 coding DNA: TGTGCCAGCAGCTTTACCGGGACAGGGCTTAGCTCCTACGAGCAGTACTTC.